The sequence of this TCR beta chain was determined in a study of human T cells and chemical hapten exposure. As for the study in general: Yields of TCR per sample differed, chiefly owing to small differences in pooled library volume. Study-level results: The study found that DPC sensitization did not change TCRs above 1 in 1000 frequency.

Time point defined: healthy volunteer bleed at 6 weeks. Total RNA was isolated from unfractionated whole blood. For the library, individual cDNA molecules each received unique molecular identifiers. In the authors' methods: 95,638 TCRs per sample was the median, with a range of about 23,224 to 750,000. TCRdb reprocessed the RACE reads with MiXCR, giving one entry per CDR3 protein. The authors' filters were not applied to this entry. In the table there are about 77,000 distinct CDR3 sequences, 7% to 9.5% of which are singletons. This clonotype was picked up a small number of times. Its cognate antigen is unknown. CDR3 length equals 17 residues. Germline V CDR1 and CDR2: MNHEY, SVGEGT. V was trimmed by 0 bases and J by 2 bases, leaving 16 bases between them.

The source of this sequence is a female donor in good health. Some clones in this sample may be carry-over from other donors' samples. The chain carries TRBV6-2 or TRBV6-3 and TRBJ1-1; D is possibly TRBD1 (5 bases). Sequencing input: whole blood. The CDR3 DNA is TGTGCCAGCAGTTACTCCCACGCTAGTGGACACAACACTGAAGCTTTCTTT. It specifies CASSYSHASGHNTEAFF.